This T cell receptor (beta chain) was recorded in a study of control samples from healthy donors and cancer patients (dated by TCRdb to between 2020 and 2021). This clone has just one count. No cognate antigen has been identified for it. No base quality information exists; no much larger clone differs at one position. The receptor library was made with the immunoSEQ multiplex PCR assay. Entries here come from immuneACCESS through TCRdb and include only in-frame sequences with V and J called. Some clones fail to appear in such tables; in the studies checked, an unresolved V gene covers under half of the shortfall, and the cause of the remainder is unknown. This sample holds some 160,000 clones; approximately 94% were observed only once. The ten largest clones add up to over 6.5% of the sample. The CDR3 holds 14 amino acids from the cysteine to the phenylalanine. Only CDR3 DNA is held: 42 bases, read in frame from base 1. Via the germline V gene (reference sequence), CDR1 is SEHNR and CDR2 FQNEAQ. Cut back by 1 base and 8 bases, the V and J ends lie 9 bases apart.

The receptor comes from a woman aged 40 to 50 in good health. The rearranged segments are TRBV7-9 and TRBJ1-6; TRBD1 could be the D gene, as 5 bases match. Source material: blood. The CDR3 has the sequence CASSLVGTHSPLHF. In nucleotide form, the sequence is TGTGCCAGCAGCTTAGTGGGGACCCATTCACCCCTCCACTTT.